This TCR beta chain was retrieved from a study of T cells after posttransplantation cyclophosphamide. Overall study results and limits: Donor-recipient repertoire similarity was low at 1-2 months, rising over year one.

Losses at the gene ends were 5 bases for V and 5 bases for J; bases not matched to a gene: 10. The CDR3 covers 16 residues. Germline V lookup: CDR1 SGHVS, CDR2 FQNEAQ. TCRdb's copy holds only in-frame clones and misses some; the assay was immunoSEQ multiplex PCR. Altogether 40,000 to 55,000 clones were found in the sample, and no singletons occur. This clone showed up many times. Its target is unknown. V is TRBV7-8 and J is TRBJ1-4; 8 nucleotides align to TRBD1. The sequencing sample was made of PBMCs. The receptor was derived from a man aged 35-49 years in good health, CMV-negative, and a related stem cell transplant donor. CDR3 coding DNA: TGTGCCAGCAGCACGGACAGGGCGAGGCCCAATGAAAAACTGTTTTTT. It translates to CASSTDRARPNEKLFF.